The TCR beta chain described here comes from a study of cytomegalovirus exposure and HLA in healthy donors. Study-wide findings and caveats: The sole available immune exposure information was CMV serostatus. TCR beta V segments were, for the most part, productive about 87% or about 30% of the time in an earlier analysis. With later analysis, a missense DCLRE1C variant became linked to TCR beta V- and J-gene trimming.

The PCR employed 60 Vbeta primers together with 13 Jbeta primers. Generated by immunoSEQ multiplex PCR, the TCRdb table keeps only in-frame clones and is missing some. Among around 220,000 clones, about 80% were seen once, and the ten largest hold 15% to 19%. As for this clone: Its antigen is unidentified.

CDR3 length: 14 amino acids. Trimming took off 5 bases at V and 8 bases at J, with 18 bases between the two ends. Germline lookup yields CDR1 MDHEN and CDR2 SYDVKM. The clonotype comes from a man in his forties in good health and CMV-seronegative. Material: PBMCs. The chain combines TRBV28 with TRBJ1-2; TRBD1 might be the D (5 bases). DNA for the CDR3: TGTGCCAGCAGTCAGCCGCAGGGCTTGGGCGGCTACACCTTC. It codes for CASSQPQGLGGYTF.